This entry is about one TCR beta chain. Its target is unknown. Germline V CDR1 and CDR2: LGHNA, YNFKEQ. This CDR3 has 14 residues. Trimming took 0 bases from V and 9 from J, leaving 12 bases between them. These data originate in a study of OX40 agonist ivuxolimab in advanced cancers. Study background: Anti-PD-1, anti-PD-L1 or anti-CTLA-4 therapy given earlier was allowed, and around 40% had some.

Study-wide results and caveats: Expanded peripheral T cell antigen specificity was not determined. Some patients without response likewise showed low normalized clonal expansion.

Sequencing was performed with immunoSEQ multiplex PCR; in TCRdb, only in-frame clones are kept and a portion is missing. The repertoire includes tens of thousands of clones, 84% of them detected once, and roughly 4.2% sits in the top ten. The V gene is TRBV4-2, the J gene TRBJ2-1; D call uncertain. The sequences come from CD4+ or CD8+ T cells sorted from blood, collected in a trial of the OX40 agonist ivuxolimab. The source of this sequence is an adult with an advanced solid tumor such as melanoma, head and neck, liver or kidney cancer. CDR3 in amino acids: CASSQDPASTEQFF. The CDR3 DNA reads as TGTGCCAGCAGCCAAGATCCAGCATCCACTGAGCAGTTCTTC.